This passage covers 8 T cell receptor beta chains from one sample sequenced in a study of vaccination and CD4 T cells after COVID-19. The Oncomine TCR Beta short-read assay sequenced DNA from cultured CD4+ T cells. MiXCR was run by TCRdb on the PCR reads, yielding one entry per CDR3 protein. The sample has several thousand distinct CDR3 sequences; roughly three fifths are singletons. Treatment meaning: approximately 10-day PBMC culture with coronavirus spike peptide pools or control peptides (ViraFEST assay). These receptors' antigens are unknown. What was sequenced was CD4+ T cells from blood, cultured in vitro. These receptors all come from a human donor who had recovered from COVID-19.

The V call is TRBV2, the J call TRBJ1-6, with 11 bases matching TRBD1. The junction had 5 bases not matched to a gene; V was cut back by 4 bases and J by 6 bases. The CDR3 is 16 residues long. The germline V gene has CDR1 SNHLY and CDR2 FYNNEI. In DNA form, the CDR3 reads TGTGCCAGCAGTGTGGACAGGGGGCTAAGTAATTCACCCCTCCACTTT. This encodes CASSVDRGLSNSPLHF.

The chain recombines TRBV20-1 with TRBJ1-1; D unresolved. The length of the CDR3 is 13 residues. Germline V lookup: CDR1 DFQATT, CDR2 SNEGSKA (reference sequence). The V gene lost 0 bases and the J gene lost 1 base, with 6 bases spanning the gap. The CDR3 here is CSARDLANTEAFF. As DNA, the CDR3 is TGCAGTGCTAGAGACCTAGCGAACACTGAAGCTTTCTTT.

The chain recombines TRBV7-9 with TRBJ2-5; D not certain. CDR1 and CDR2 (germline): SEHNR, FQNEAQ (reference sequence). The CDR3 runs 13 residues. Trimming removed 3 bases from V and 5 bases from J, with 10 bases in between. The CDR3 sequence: CASSFDRLETQYF. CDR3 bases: TGTGCCAGCAGCTTCGACCGTCTCGAGACCCAGTACTTC. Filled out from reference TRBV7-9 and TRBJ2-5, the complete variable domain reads DTGVSQNPRHKITKRGQNVTFRCDPISEHNRLYWYRQTLGQGPEFLTYFQNEAQLEKSRLLSDRFSAERPKGSFSTLEIQRTEQGDSAMYLCASSFDRLETQYFGPGTRLLVL.

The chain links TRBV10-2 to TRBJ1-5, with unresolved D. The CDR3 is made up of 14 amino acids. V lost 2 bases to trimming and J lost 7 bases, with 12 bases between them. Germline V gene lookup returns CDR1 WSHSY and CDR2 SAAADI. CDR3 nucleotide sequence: TGCGCCAGCAGTGAGATCTGGTCCGGCCAGCCCCAGCATTTT. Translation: CASSEIWSGQPQHF.

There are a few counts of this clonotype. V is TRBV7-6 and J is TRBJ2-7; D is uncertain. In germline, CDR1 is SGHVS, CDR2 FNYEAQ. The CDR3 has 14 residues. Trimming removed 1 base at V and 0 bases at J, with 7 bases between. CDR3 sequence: CASSLEESSYEQYF. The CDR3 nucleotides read TGTGCCAGCAGCTTAGAGGAGAGCTCCTACGAGCAGTACTTC.

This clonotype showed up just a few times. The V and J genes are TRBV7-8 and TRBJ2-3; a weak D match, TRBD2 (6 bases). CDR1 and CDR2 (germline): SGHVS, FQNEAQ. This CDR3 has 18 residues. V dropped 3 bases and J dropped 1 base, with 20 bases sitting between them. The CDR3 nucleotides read TGTGCCAGCAGCTTGTTGGGGTATTACAGCGGGCGCACAGATACGCAGTATTTT. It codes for CASSLLGYYSGRTDTQYF.

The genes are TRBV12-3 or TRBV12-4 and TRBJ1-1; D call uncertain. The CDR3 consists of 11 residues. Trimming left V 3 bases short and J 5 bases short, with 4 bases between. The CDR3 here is CASSFMTEAFF. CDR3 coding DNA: TGTGCCAGCAGTTTTATGACTGAAGCTTTCTTT.

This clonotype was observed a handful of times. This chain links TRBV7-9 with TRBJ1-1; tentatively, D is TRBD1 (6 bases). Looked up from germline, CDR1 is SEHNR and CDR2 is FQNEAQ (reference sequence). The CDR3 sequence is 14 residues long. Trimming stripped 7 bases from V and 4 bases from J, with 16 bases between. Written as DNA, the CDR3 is TGTGCCAGCACCACAGGGACCTTGGGCACTGAAGCTTTCTTT. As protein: CASTTGTLGTEAFF.